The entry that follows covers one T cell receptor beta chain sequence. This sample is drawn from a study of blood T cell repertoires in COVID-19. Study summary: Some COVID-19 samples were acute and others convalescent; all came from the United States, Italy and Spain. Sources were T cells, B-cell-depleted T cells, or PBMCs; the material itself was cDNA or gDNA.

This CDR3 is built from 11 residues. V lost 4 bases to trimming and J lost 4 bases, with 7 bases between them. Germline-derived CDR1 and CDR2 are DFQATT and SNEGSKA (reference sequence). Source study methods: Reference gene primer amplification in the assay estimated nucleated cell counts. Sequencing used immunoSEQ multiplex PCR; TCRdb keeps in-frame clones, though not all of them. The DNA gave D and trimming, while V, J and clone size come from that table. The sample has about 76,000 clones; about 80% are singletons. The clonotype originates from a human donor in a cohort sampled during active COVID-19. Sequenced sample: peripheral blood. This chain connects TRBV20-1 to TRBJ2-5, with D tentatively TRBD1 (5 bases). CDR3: CSATRGETQYF. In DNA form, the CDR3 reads TGCAGTGCTACTAGGGGAGAGACCCAGTACTTC.